This TCR beta chain was identified in a study of blood T cell repertoires in COVID-19. This clone is a singleton in its sample. As originally analysed: Estimates of nucleated cell counts were drawn from the amplification of reference gene primers. Libraries were prepared by immunoSEQ multiplex PCR; TCRdb keeps only in-frame clonotypes and omits some of them. That table furnishes V, J and clone size, whereas the DNA furnished D and trimming. The sample records 150,000 to 200,000 clones, 80% to 90% being singletons. Unmatched junction bases numbered 1, after V lost 1 base and J lost 5 bases. This CDR3 is 14 amino acids long. In germline, CDR1 is MDHEN, CDR2 SYDVKM.

The clonotype was recovered from a man aged 60-69 years with acute or convalescent COVID-19. The rearrangement joins TRBV28 to TRBJ2-1, with 8 bases identical to TRBD2. The sample consisted of peripheral blood. CDR3 DNA sequence: TGTGCCAGCAGTTTATCGGGGGGGAACAATGAGCAGTTCTTC. Amino acids: CASSLSGGNNEQFF.